These 9 T cell receptor beta chains were sequenced from one sample in a study of T-cell memory formation after mild COVID-19. TCRdb re-analysed the 5' RACE reads in MiXCR, keeping a single row per CDR3 protein. The sample lists about 14,000 distinct CDR3 sequences; about a sixth were seen once. Sequencing was carried out using PBMCs or a T cell subset sorted from them (not recorded which). All receptors come from a man aged 18 to 30 who had mild COVID-19 (a few samples of this study predate the infection). Cell type and time point are not known.

This clonotype has at least ten counts. V and J are TRBV3-1 and TRBJ2-5; tentative D call: TRBD2 (6 bases). In germline, CDR1 is LGHDT, CDR2 YNNKEL (reference sequence). V lost 0 bases to trimming and J lost 1 base, with 9 bases between them. CDR3 length: 15 residues. For the CDR3, the DNA is TGTGCCAGCAGCCAAGACCTAGCGACCCAAGAGACCCAGTACTTC. It yields the protein CASSQDLATQETQYF.

This clonotype appeared many times. The chain links TRBV6-5 to TRBJ2-7, with D unresolved. CDR1 and CDR2 from the germline V gene are MNHEY and SVGAGI. Trimming stripped 4 bases from V and 2 bases from J, with 3 bases between. The CDR3 sequence is 11 residues long. CDR3 bases: TGTGCCAGCAGTTCCCCCTACGAGCAGTACTTC. Protein: CASSSPYEQYF.

At least ten counts were recorded for this clonotype. V is TRBV6-2 or TRBV6-3 and J is TRBJ2-3; D might be TRBD2 (5 bases). The germline V gene has CDR1 MNHEY and CDR2 SVGEGT. V gave up 5 bases and J gave up 6 bases, with 15 bases separating them. CDR3 size: 14 residues. The CDR3 reads CASSEAVGSDTQYF. The CDR3, as DNA: TGTGCCAGCAGTGAAGCGGTGGGTTCGGATACGCAGTATTTT.

CDR3 sequence reads: CSASAPYGGDYNEQFF. DNA for the CDR3: TGCAGTGCTAGTGCCCCCTACGGGGGGGACTACAATGAGCAGTTCTTC. This chain connects TRBV20-1 to TRBJ2-1; 8 bases match TRBD2. Germline CDR1 is DFQATT and CDR2 is SNEGSKA (reference sequence). V trimming: 3 bases; J trimming: 3 bases; junction bases outside the gene matches: 10. The CDR3 spans 16 residues.

This clonotype has a count of ten or more. The chain links TRBV5-1 to TRBJ1-1; 10 bases line up with TRBD1. Germline-derived CDR1 and CDR2 are SGHRS and YFSETQ. V was pared by 5 bases and J by 2 bases, with 18 bases of the junction left unmatched. This CDR3 is built from 19 residues. CDR3: CASRRPEGTGVLLNTEAFF. Written as DNA, the CDR3 is TGCGCCAGCAGACGGCCCGAGGGGACAGGGGTACTACTAAACACTGAAGCTTTCTTT.

This clonotype appeared many times. The CDR3, as DNA: TGTGCCAGCAGTGCGTGGGGAGGGCCAGACTACAATGAGCAGTTCTTC. As protein: CASSAWGGPDYNEQFF. The rearrangement uses TRBV6-5 and TRBJ2-1; 7 bases match TRBD2. CDR3 length equals 16 residues. Germline loops: CDR1 MNHEY, CDR2 SVGAGI. V was clipped by 5 bases and J by 3 bases; unmatched bases: 10.

This clonotype came up a few times. DNA for the CDR3: TGTGCCAGCAGGACTAGCGGGGGAGAGACCCAGTACTTC. It specifies CASRTSGGETQYF. The J gene is TRBJ2-5, the V gene TRBV7-9; 12 bases are shared with TRBD2. This CDR3 comprises 13 residues. The trim removed 6 bases at V and 4 bases at J, leaving 0 bases unmatched. Germline values: CDR1 SEHNR, CDR2 FQNEAQ (reference sequence).

Comment on this clonotype: At one boundary the junction diverges from the germline segment, which might be a read error. This chain links TRBV7-3 with TRBJ2-1, with a tentative D call TRBD2 (5 bases). Germline V gives CDR1 SGHTA, CDR2 FQGTGA. The CDR3 sequence is 12 residues long. Here the CDR3 reads CASSRLAWEPVF. The CDR3 nucleotides read TGTGCCAGCAGCCGACTTGCTTGGGAGCCGGTCTTC.

The rearrangement uses TRBV3-1 and TRBJ2-3; D is uncertain. The CDR3 length is 16 residues. The germline CDR1 and CDR2 sequences are LGHDT and YNNKEL (reference sequence). V dropped 3 bases and J dropped 0 bases, with 13 bases sitting between them. CDR3 DNA: TGTGCCAGCAGCCAGACCCGAGGCCCTAGCACAGATACGCAGTATTTT. Encoded protein: CASSQTRGPSTDTQYF.